This entry describes one T cell receptor beta chain. The CDR3 covers 21 residues. The V gene end was trimmed by 3 bases and the J gene end by 9 bases; junction bases not matched to a gene: 23. As originally analysed: Researchers report that nucleated cell counts were estimated from reference gene primer amplification. Assay used: immunoSEQ multiplex PCR; TCRdb lists only in-frame clones, some missing. V and J calls and clone size come straight from that table; D and trimming were deduced from the DNA. The sample holds about 470,000 clones, roughly 87% seen once. Recruits, aged roughly 18 to 95 years, lived in roughly 22 US areas. In assigning cohorts, the study relied on participant-reported clinical history. Before being deemed recovered, Cohort 3 donors had two negative PCRs, clearance, or symptom resolution. This specimen belongs to a study of blood T cell repertoires in COVID-19.

Sequencing was done on a sample of PBMCs or T cells enriched from blood (not recorded which). The sequence was collected from a woman aged 18-30 years who had recovered from COVID-19. This rearrangement joins TRBV23-1 to TRBJ1-6, with 10 positions matching TRBD1. TRBV23-1 is an ORF; its function is uncertain. The CDR3 region has the DNA TGCGCCAGCAGTCATTTACCCGGGACAGGGGTCGTTTGGGGCCCAATTTCACCCCTCCACTTT. It specifies CASSHLPGTGVVWGPISPLHF.